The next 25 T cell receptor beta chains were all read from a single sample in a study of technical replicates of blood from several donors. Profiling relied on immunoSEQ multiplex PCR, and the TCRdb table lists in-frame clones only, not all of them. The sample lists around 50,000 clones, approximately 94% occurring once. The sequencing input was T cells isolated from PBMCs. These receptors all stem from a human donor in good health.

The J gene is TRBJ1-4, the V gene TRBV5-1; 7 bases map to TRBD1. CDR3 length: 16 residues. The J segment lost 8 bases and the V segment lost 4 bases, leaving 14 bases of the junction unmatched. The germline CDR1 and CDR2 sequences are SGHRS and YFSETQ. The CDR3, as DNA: TGCGCCAGCAGCGAAAACAGGGGACCCGGCGGGGAAAAACTGTTTTTT. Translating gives CASSENRGPGGEKLFF.

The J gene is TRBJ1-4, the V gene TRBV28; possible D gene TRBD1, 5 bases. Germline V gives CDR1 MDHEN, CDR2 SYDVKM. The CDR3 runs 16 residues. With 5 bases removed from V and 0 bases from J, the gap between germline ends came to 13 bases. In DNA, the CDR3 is TGTGCCAGCAGTCCATACGACAGTGCAACTAATGAAAAACTGTTTTTT. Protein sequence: CASSPYDSATNEKLFF.

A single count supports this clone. The CDR3 reads CSVGGVEQYF. The CDR3 DNA follows: TGCAGCGTCGGGGGGGTCGAGCAGTACTTC. The chain joins TRBV29-1 to TRBJ2-7; 8 nucleotides agree with TRBD2. Germline CDR1 reads SQVTM; CDR2 reads ANQGSEA. V was pared by 6 bases and J by 6 bases, with 1 base of the junction left unmatched. The CDR3 contains 10 residues.

The CDR3 protein is CASSLELSGHEAFF. The CDR3 nucleotides are TGTGCCAGCAGCTTAGAATTGTCAGGGCACGAAGCTTTCTTT. This sequence joins TRBV7-9 and TRBJ1-1; D perhaps matches TRBD1 (5 bases). V lost 1 base, J lost 8 bases, and 14 bases lay in between. The CDR3 has 14 residues. The V gene's germline CDR1 is SEHNR and CDR2 FQNEAQ (reference sequence). The complete variable domain, with remaining parts taken from reference TRBV7-9 and TRBJ1-1, reads DTGVSQNPRHKITKRGQNVTFRCDPISEHNRLYWYRQTLGQGPEFLTYFQNEAQLEKSRLLSDRFSAERPKGSFSTLEIQRTEQGDSAMYLCASSLELSGHEAFFGQGTRLTVV.

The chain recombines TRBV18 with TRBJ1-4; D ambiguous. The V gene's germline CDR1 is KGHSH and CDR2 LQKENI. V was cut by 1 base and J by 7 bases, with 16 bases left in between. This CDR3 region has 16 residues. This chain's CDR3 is CASSPRPGTAREKLFF. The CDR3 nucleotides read TGTGCCAGCTCACCACGCCCGGGAACGGCTCGTGAAAAACTGTTTTTT.

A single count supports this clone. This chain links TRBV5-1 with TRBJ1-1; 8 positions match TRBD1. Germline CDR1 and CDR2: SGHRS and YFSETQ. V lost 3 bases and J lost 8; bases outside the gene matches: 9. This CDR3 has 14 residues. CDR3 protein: CASSSTGAGREAFF. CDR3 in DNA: TGCGCCAGCAGCTCGACAGGGGCGGGGAGGGAAGCTTTCTTT.

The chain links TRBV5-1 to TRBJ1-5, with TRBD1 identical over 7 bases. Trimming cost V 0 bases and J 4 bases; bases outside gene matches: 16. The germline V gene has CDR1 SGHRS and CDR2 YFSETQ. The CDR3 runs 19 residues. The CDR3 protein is CASSLGGDRVGGFNQPQHF. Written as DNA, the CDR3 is TGCGCCAGCAGCTTGGGGGGAGACAGGGTTGGGGGTTTTAATCAGCCCCAGCATTTT.

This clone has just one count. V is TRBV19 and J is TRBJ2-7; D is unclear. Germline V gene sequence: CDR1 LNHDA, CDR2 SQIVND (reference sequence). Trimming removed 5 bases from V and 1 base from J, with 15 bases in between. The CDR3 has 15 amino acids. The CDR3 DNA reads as TGTGCCAGTAGTGCCTACGCAACCCCATCCTACGAGCAGTACTTC. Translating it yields CASSAYATPSYEQYF.

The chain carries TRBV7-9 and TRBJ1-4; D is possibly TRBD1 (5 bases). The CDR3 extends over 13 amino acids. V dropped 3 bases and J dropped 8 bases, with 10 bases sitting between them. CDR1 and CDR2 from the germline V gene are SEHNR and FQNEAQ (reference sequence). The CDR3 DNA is TGTGCCAGCAGCTTCTCGACAGAAGAAAAACTGTTTTTT. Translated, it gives CASSFSTEEKLFF.

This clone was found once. The CDR3: CASSDRVGYEQYF. The CDR3, as DNA: TGTGCCAGCAGCGACAGGGTCGGCTACGAGCAGTACTTC. The chain links TRBV7-6 to TRBJ2-7; 7 bases align to TRBD1. There are 13 residues in the CDR3. CDR1 is SGHVS and CDR2 is FNYEAQ in the germline V gene. The V segment lost 5 bases and the J segment 3 bases; nucleotides outside the gene matches: 4.

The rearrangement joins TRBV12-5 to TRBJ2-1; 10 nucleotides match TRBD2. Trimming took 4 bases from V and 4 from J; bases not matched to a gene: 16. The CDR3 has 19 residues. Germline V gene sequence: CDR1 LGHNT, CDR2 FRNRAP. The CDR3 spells CASGSTWASGRSGYNEQFF. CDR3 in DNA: TGTGCTAGTGGTTCAACCTGGGCTAGCGGGAGAAGTGGGTACAATGAGCAGTTCTTC.

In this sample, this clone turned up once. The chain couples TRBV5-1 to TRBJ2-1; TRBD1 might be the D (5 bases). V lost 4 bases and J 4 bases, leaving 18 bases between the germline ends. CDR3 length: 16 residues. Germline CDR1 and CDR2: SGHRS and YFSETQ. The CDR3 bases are TGCGCCAGCAGCAAGACGACAGATTACCGATACAATGAGCAGTTCTTC. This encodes CASSKTTDYRYNEQFF.

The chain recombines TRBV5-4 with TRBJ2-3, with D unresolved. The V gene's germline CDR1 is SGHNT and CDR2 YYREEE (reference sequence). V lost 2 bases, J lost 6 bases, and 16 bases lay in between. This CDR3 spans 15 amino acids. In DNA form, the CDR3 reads TGTGCCAGCAGCTTTTATACTGCCTTTTCGGATACGCAGTATTTT. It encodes CASSFYTAFSDTQYF.

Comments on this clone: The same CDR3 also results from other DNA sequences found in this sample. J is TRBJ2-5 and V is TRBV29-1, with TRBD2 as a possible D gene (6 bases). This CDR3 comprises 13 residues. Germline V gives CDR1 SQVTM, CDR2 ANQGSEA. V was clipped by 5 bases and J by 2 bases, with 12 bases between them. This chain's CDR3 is CSVRRAVQETQYF. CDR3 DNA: TGCAGCGTTAGGAGGGCGGTACAAGAGACCCAGTACTTC. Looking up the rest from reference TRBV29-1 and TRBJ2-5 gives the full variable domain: SAVISQKPSRDICQRGTSLTIQCQVDSQVTMMFWYRQQPGQSLTLIATANQGSEATYESGFVIDKFPISRPNLTFSTLTVSNMSPEDSSIYLCSVRRAVQETQYFGPGTRLLVL.

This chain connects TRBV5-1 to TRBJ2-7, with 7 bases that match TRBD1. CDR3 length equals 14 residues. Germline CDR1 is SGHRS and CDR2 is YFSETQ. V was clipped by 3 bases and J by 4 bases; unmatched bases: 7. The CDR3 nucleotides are TGCGCCAGCAGCTCGGGACAGCATGTATACGAGCAGTACTTC. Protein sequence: CASSSGQHVYEQYF.

CDR3 nucleotide sequence: TGTGCCAGCAGCTCCGGGACTAGCGGGGGGCGATATTGGTACGAGCAGTACTTC. Residues: CASSSGTSGGRYWYEQYF. The chain is built from TRBV11-2 and TRBJ2-7; 15 nucleotides line up with TRBD2. Germline CDR1 SGHAT, CDR2 FQNNGV. The CDR3 is 18 amino acids. V shed 4 bases, J shed 4 bases, and the junction held 11 bases outside the gene matches.

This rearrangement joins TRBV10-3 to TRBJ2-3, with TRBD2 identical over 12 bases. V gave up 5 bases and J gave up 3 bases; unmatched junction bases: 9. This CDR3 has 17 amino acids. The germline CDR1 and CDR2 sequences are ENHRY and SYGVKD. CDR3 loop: CAISTPRTSGITDTQYF. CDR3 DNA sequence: TGTGCCATCAGTACTCCTAGGACTAGCGGGATTACAGATACGCAGTATTTT.

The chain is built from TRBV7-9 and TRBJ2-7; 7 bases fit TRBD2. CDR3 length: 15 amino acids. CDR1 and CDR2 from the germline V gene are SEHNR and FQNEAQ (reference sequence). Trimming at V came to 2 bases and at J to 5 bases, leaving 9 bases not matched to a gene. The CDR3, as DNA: TGTGCCAGCAGCTTAATTCTGGCTAGCGGCAACGAGCAGTACTTC. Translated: CASSLILASGNEQYF.

The CDR3 region is CASSYRIDTGVEEFF. CDR3 in DNA: TGTGCCAGCAGTTACCGGATAGATACAGGGGTGGAAGAATTCTTC. V usage is TRBV6-5 and J usage is TRBJ2-1, with TRBD1 identical over 7 bases. Germline assignment: CDR1 MNHEY and CDR2 SVGAGI. There are 15 residues in the CDR3. V was pared by 2 bases and J by 16 bases, with 17 bases of the junction left unmatched.

In nucleotides, the CDR3 is TGCGCCAGCAGTGGACCCGGGACAGGGAAGTCAAAACTGTTTTTT. This gives the protein CASSGPGTGKSKLFF. The V call is TRBV10-1, the J call TRBJ1-4, with TRBD1 matching 9 bases. The CDR3 is made up of 15 amino acids. Germline-derived CDR1 and CDR2 are WNHNN and SYGVQD (reference sequence). V trimming: 4 bases; J trimming: 10 bases; junction bases outside the gene matches: 10.

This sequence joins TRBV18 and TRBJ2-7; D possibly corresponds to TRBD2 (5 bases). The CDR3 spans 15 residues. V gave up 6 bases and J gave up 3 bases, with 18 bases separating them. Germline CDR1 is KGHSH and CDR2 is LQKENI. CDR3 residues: CASSPEEVMNYEQYF. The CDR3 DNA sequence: TGTGCCAGCTCCCCCGAGGAGGTGATGAACTACGAGCAGTACTTC.

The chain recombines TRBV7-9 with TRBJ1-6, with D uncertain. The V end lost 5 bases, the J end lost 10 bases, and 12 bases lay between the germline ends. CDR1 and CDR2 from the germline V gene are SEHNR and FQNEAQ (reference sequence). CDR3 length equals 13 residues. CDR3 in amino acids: CASSALAGSPLHF. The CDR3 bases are TGTGCCAGCAGCGCCCTAGCCGGGTCACCCCTCCACTTT.

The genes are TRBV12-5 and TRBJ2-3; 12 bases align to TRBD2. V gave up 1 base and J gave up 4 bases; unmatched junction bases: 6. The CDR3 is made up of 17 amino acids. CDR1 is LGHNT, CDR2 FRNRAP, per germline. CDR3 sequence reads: CASGLGLAGVGADTQYF. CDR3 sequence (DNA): TGTGCTAGTGGTTTGGGACTAGCGGGAGTCGGTGCAGATACGCAGTATTTT.

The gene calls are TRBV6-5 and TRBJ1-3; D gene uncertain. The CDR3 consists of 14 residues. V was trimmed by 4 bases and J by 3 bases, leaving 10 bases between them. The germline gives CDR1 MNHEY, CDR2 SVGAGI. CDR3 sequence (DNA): TGTGCCAGCAGTTCCCCGGCGGTTGGAAACACCATATATTTT. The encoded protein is CASSSPAVGNTIYF.

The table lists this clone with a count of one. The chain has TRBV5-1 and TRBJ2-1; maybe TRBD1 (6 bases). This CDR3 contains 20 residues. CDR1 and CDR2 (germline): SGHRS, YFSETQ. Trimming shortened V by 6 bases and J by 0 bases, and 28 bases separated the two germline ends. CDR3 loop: CASTPQGRTAPTISYNEQFF. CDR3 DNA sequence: TGCGCCAGCACCCCACAGGGCCGCACGGCCCCGACCATCTCCTACAATGAGCAGTTCTTC.